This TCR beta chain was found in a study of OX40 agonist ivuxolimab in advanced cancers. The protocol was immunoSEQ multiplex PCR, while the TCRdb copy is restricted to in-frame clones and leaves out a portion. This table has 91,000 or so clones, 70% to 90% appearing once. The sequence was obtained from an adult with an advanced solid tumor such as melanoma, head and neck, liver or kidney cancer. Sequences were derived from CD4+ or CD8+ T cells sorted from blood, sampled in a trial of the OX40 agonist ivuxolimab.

CDR3 sequence (DNA): TGCGCCAGCAGTCGCAGCCCTAACACTGAAGCTTTCTTT. Translating gives CASSRSPNTEAFF. The V and J genes are TRBV5-1 and TRBJ1-1; no reliable D call. This CDR3 region has 13 residues. Germline CDR1 is SGHRS and CDR2 is YFSETQ. V shed 5 bases and J shed 2 bases, with 10 bases lying between them.